This T cell receptor (beta chain) comes out of a study of OX40 agonist ivuxolimab in advanced cancers. Study overall: Ivuxolimab is an agonistic anti-OX40 (CD134) antibody, and patients were treated with it. Study findings and constraints: The mean number of expanded clones was higher in CD8+ T cells than in CD4+.

The table lists this clone with a few counts. The antigen remains undetermined. Trimming pared 6 bases from V and 10 bases from J, leaving 13 bases between. Germline V CDR1 and CDR2: SEHNR, FQNEAQ (reference sequence). The CDR3 loop spans 12 amino acids. Here immunoSEQ multiplex PCR was the method, and the copy in TCRdb shows in-frame clones only, minus some. The sample contains tens of thousands of clones, about 86% of which appear only once. The clonotype was recovered from an adult with an advanced solid tumor such as melanoma, head and neck, liver or kidney cancer. The rearrangement links TRBV7-9 to TRBJ1-3; D remains ambiguous. Sequenced material: CD4+ or CD8+ T cells sorted from blood, taken in a trial of the OX40 agonist ivuxolimab. The CDR3 sequence: CASSPEVWTIYF. CDR3 nucleotide sequence: TGTGCCAGCAGTCCCGAGGTGTGGACCATATATTTT.